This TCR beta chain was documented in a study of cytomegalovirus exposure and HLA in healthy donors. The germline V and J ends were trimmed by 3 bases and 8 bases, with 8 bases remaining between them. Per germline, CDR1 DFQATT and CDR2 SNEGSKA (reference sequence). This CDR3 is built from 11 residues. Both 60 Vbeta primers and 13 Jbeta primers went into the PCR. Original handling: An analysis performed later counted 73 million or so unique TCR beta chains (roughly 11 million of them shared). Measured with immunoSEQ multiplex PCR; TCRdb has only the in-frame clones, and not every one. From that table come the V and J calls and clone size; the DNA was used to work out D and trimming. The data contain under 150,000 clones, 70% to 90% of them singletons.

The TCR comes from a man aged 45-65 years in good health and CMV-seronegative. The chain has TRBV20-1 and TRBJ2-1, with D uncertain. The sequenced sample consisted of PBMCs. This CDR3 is CSASAEDEQFF. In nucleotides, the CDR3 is TGCAGTGCTAGTGCCGAGGATGAGCAGTTCTTC.